Listed below are T cell receptor beta chains from one sample, sequenced in a study of blood T cell repertoires in COVID-19. Clones were sequenced by immunoSEQ multiplex PCR, and TCRdb holds only the in-frame ones, with some missing. This table has approximately 480,000 clones, 89% appearing once. The sample was peripheral blood. The source is a man aged 18 to 35 with COVID-19, enrolled during active disease. The CDR3 runs from the conserved cysteine through the conserved F or W. D genes are given only for firm matches. Expanded clones get a size class; other rows say once, few or many, or leave the size out.

j_call: TRBJ2-3; clone_size: once; v_call: TRBV21-1; d_call: .; cdr3_aa: CASREYQEETSGGCTDTQYF; cdr3_nt: TGTGCCAGCAGGGAATACCAGGAGGAGACTAGCGGGGGTTGCACAGATACGCAGTATTTT
j_call: TRBJ2-2; clone_size: once; v_call: TRBV5-1; d_call: TRBD1; cdr3_aa: CASSWGQDTGELFF; cdr3_nt: TGCGCCAGCAGCTGGGGACAGGACACCGGGGAGCTGTTTTTT
j_call: TRBJ1-1; clone_size: .; v_call: TRBV7-9; d_call: .; cdr3_aa: CASSSWAFEAFF; cdr3_nt: TGTGCCAGCAGCTCTTGGGCATTCGAAGCTTTCTTT
j_call: TRBJ1-1; clone_size: .; v_call: TRBV2; d_call: TRBD1; cdr3_aa: CASHRGNPNSEAFF; cdr3_nt: TGTGCCAGCCACAGGGGGAATCCGAATAGTGAAGCTTTCTTT
j_call: TRBJ2-3; clone_size: .; v_call: TRBV19; d_call: .; cdr3_aa: CASSRGRGDTQYF; cdr3_nt: TGTGCCAGTAGTCGTGGACGGGGAGATACGCAGTATTTT
j_call: TRBJ2-1; clone_size: .; v_call: TRBV18; d_call: TRBD2; cdr3_aa: CASSLLAGGLNEQFF; cdr3_nt: TGTGCCAGCTCACTCCTCGCGGGGGGGCTGAATGAGCAGTTCTTC
j_call: TRBJ2-1; clone_size: .; v_call: TRBV6-5; d_call: TRBD2; cdr3_aa: CATRVTSGSPDEQFF; cdr3_nt: TGTGCCACCCGAGTGACTAGCGGGAGTCCGGATGAGCAGTTCTTC
j_call: TRBJ1-2; clone_size: .; v_call: TRBV19; d_call: .; cdr3_aa: CASSPVTDYGYTF; cdr3_nt: TGTGCCAGTAGTCCTGTGACAGACTATGGCTACACCTTC
j_call: TRBJ2-4; clone_size: .; v_call: TRBV11-3; d_call: .; cdr3_aa: CASSLALNSLAKNIQYF; cdr3_nt: TGTGCCAGCAGCTTAGCCTTAAACAGCTTAGCCAAAAACATTCAGTACTTC
j_call: TRBJ1-2; clone_size: .; v_call: TRBV28; d_call: TRBD1; cdr3_aa: CAGRGTGARGGYTF; cdr3_nt: TGTGCCGGAAGAGGGACAGGGGCGCGGGGTGGCTACACCTTC
j_call: TRBJ2-6; clone_size: once; v_call: TRBV18; d_call: TRBD1; cdr3_aa: CASMRQGVGANVLTF; cdr3_nt: TGTGCCAGCATGCGACAGGGGGTCGGGGCCAACGTCCTGACTTTC
j_call: TRBJ1-3; clone_size: .; v_call: TRBV5-1; d_call: .; cdr3_aa: CASQKSGGFSGNTIYF; cdr3_nt: TGCGCCAGCCAAAAATCGGGGGGGTTCTCTGGAAACACCATATATTTT
j_call: TRBJ2-2; clone_size: .; v_call: TRBV5-1; d_call: TRBD1; cdr3_aa: CASSWNGQAVKNTGELFF; cdr3_nt: TGCGCCAGCAGCTGGAACGGACAGGCCGTTAAGAACACCGGGGAGCTGTTTTTT
j_call: TRBJ2-7; clone_size: .; v_call: TRBV6-5; d_call: .; cdr3_aa: CASSYVGRATEQYF; cdr3_nt: TGTGCCAGCAGTTACGTCGGCAGGGCGACCGAGCAGTACTTC
j_call: TRBJ1-1; clone_size: .; v_call: TRBV6-5; d_call: .; cdr3_aa: CASRLNTEAFF; cdr3_nt: TGTGCCAGCAGACTAAACACTGAAGCTTTCTTT
j_call: TRBJ2-1; clone_size: .; v_call: TRBV19; d_call: TRBD2; cdr3_aa: CASGGLASNEQFF; cdr3_nt: TGTGCCAGTGGCGGACTAGCGAGCAATGAGCAGTTCTTC
j_call: TRBJ1-1; clone_size: .; v_call: TRBV5-1; d_call: TRBD1; cdr3_aa: CASSPGTANTEAFF; cdr3_nt: TGCGCCAGCAGCCCCGGGACAGCGAACACTGAAGCTTTCTTT
j_call: TRBJ1-2; clone_size: once; v_call: TRBV6-1; d_call: .; cdr3_aa: CASSESGNYGYTF; cdr3_nt: TGTGCCAGCAGTGAATCGGGGAACTATGGCTACACCTTC
j_call: TRBJ2-1; clone_size: .; v_call: TRBV19; d_call: .; cdr3_aa: CASSPSTGNEQFF; cdr3_nt: TGTGCCAGTAGTCCGAGTACAGGTAATGAGCAGTTCTTC
j_call: TRBJ2-2; clone_size: .; v_call: TRBV3-1/TRBV3-2; d_call: TRBD2; cdr3_aa: CASRTYGTSDGELFF; cdr3_nt: TGTGCCAGCAGAACTTACGGGACTAGCGACGGGGAGCTGTTTTTT
j_call: TRBJ2-1; clone_size: .; v_call: TRBV7-9; d_call: TRBD1; cdr3_aa: CASSSGQGSDEQFF; cdr3_nt: TGTGCCAGCAGCTCGGGACAGGGGTCAGATGAGCAGTTCTTC
j_call: TRBJ2-1; clone_size: once; v_call: TRBV16; d_call: .; cdr3_aa: CASSQEEPTQFF; cdr3_nt: TGTGCCAGCAGCCAAGAGGAGCCGACCCAGTTCTTC